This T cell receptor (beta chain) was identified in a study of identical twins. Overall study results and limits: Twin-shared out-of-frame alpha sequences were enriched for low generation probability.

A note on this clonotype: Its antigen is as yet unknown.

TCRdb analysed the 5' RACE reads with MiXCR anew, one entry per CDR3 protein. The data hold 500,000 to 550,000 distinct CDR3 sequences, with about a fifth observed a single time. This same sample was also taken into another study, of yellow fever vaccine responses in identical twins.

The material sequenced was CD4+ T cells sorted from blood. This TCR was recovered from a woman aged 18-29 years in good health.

The CDR3 DNA reads TGTGCCAGCAGCTCCTCCGGGAGGGGGCGTAACGAAAAACTGTTTTTT. Protein sequence: CASSSSGRGRNEKLFF. The chain carries TRBV7-9 and TRBJ1-4; the match to TRBD1 covers 7 bases. The CDR3 loop spans 16 amino acids. V shed 4 bases and J 8 bases; nucleotides not matched to a gene: 13. Per the germline V gene, CDR1 is SEHNR and CDR2 is FQNEAQ (reference sequence).